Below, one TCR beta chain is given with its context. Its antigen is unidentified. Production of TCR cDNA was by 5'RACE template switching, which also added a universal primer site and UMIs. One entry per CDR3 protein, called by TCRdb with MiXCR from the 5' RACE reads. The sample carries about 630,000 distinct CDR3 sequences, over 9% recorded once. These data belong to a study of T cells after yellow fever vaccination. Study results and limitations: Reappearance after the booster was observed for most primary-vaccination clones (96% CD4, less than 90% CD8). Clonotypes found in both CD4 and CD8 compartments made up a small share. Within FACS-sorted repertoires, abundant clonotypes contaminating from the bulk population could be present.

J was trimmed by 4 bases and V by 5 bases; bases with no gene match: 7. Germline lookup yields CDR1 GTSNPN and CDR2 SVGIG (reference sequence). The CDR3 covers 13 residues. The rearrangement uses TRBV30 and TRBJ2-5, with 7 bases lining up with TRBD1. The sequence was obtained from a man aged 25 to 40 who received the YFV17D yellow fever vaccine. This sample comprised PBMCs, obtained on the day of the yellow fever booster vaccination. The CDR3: CAWGTGAGETQYF. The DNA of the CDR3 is TGTGCCTGGGGTACAGGGGCCGGAGAGACCCAGTACTTC.